The 27 T cell receptor beta chains given below trace back to one sample, sequenced in a study of blood T cell repertoires in COVID-19. Here immunoSEQ multiplex PCR was the method, and the copy in TCRdb shows in-frame clones only, minus some. The sample records fewer than 85,000 clones, roughly 89% being singletons. The material sequenced was peripheral blood. The receptors here all came from a man in his fifties or sixties with active COVID-19.

V is TRBV5-6 and J is TRBJ1-5; D is possibly TRBD1 (6 bases). In germline, CDR1 is SGHDT, CDR2 YYEEEE. Trimming shortened V by 0 bases and J by 5 bases, and 9 bases separated the two germline ends. This CDR3 contains 14 residues. The CDR3 here is CASSLAGGDQPQHF. As DNA, the CDR3 is TGTGCCAGCAGCTTGGCGGGGGGCGATCAGCCCCAGCATTTT.

The chain carries TRBV19 and TRBJ1-2; possible D gene TRBD1, 5 bases. Germline V gene data show CDR1 as LNHDA and CDR2 as SQIVND (reference sequence). Trimming took off 6 bases at V and 8 bases at J, with 22 bases between the two ends. The CDR3 is made up of 15 amino acids. CDR3 region: CASRNYIRVSGGYTF. CDR3 DNA: TGTGCCAGTAGGAACTACATCAGGGTTTCAGGAGGCTACACCTTC. The variable domain in full, completed from reference TRBV19 and TRBJ1-2, reads DGGITQSPKYLFRKEGQNVTLSCEQNLNHDAMYWYRQDPGQGLRLIYYSQIVNDFQKGDIAEGYSVSREKKESFPLTVTSAQKNPTAFYLCASRNYIRVSGGYTFGSGTRLTVV.

This chain's CDR3 is CASSSYDSNLAGNTIYF. In DNA form, the CDR3 reads TGTGCCAGCAGCTCGTATGACAGTAACTTGGCTGGAAACACCATATATTTT. The chain uses TRBV11-3 and TRBJ1-3; D is perhaps TRBD1 (5 bases). V lost 4 bases and J 2 bases, leaving 18 bases between the germline ends. The CDR3 sequence is 17 residues long. Germline V CDR1 and CDR2: SGHNT, YENEEA.

The chain combines TRBV4-1 with TRBJ2-7; possibly TRBD2 for D (5 bases). The V end was cut by 0 bases, the J end by 1 base, with 19 bases between. The CDR3 loop spans 18 amino acids. Looked up from germline, CDR1 is MGHRA and CDR2 is YSYEKL. The CDR3 DNA is TGCGCCAGCAGCCAAGATCCCCCACCAAGCGGATTGTCCTACGAGCAGTACTTC. As protein: CASSQDPPPSGLSYEQYF.

V and J are TRBV4-1 and TRBJ1-1; D is possibly TRBD1 (6 bases). The CDR3 totals 17 residues. CDR1 and CDR2 from the germline V gene are MGHRA and YSYEKL. Trimming left V 0 bases short and J 2 bases short, with 16 bases between. CDR3 sequence (DNA): TGCGCCAGCAGCCAAGATGCCCCCGGCAGGGGCAACACTGAAGCTTTCTTT. Encoded protein: CASSQDAPGRGNTEAFF.

The chain recombines TRBV14 with TRBJ1-3; D is unclear. The CDR3 totals 14 residues. Trimming stripped 2 bases from V and 0 bases from J, with 5 bases between. Germline V gene sequence: CDR1 SGHDN, CDR2 FVKESK. CDR3 residues: CASSQTGSGNTIYF. The CDR3 bases are TGTGCCAGCAGCCAAACCGGCTCTGGAAACACCATATATTTT.

The chain joins TRBV7-9 to TRBJ2-3; TRBD2 agrees at 14 bases. Germline CDR1 is SEHNR and CDR2 is FQNEAQ (reference sequence). Losses at the gene ends were 5 bases for V and 3 bases for J; bases not matched to a gene: 7. The length of the CDR3 is 17 residues. CDR3 coding DNA: TGTGCCAGCAGCCCCGGACTAGCGGGGGGTGCAACAGATACGCAGTATTTT. Its protein is CASSPGLAGGATDTQYF.

The chain couples TRBV5-1 to TRBJ2-2; tentative D call: TRBD1 (5 bases). V was shortened by 0 bases and J by 1 base, with 7 bases between the two germline ends. The CDR3 is 15 residues long. The germline CDR1 and CDR2 sequences are SGHRS and YFSETQ. CDR3 in amino acids: CASSLGQLNTGELFF. The CDR3 coding sequence is TGCGCCAGCAGCTTGGGACAGCTGAACACCGGGGAGCTGTTTTTT.

The V call is TRBV7-9, the J call TRBJ1-4, with TRBD1 matching 7 bases. This CDR3 is 18 amino acids long. CDR1 is SEHNR, CDR2 FQNEAQ, per germline (reference sequence). The V segment lost 7 bases and the J segment 0 bases; nucleotides outside the gene matches: 14. CDR3 sequence: CASTERQGPQTTNEKLFF. Here the CDR3 DNA reads TGTGCCAGCACCGAACGACAGGGCCCTCAGACAACTAATGAAAAACTGTTTTTT. The full variable domain, in which reference TRBV7-9 and TRBJ1-4 provide the parts outside the CDR3, is DTGVSQNPRHKITKRGQNVTFRCDPISEHNRLYWYRQTLGQGPEFLTYFQNEAQLEKSRLLSDRFSAERPKGSFSTLEIQRTEQGDSAMYLCASTERQGPQTTNEKLFFGSGTQLSVL.

The V and J genes are TRBV30 and TRBJ2-1; 8 bases agree with TRBD1. With 3 bases clipped from V and 5 bases from J, the junction kept 6 bases outside the gene matches. The germline CDR1 and CDR2 sequences are GTSNPN and SVGIG (reference sequence). This CDR3 comprises 14 residues. The CDR3 DNA reads as TGTGCCTGGAGCCCCGGGACAGGTGACAATGAGCAGTTCTTC. As protein: CAWSPGTGDNEQFF.

J is TRBJ1-4 and V is TRBV11-2; 8 bases agree with TRBD1. This CDR3 spans 16 amino acids. V shed 1 base, J shed 4 bases, and the junction held 5 bases outside the gene matches. The germline V gene encodes CDR1 SGHAT and CDR2 FQNNGV. CDR3 amino acids: CASSLGTGPRNEKLFF. CDR3 coding DNA: TGTGCCAGCAGCTTAGGGACAGGGCCTCGTAATGAAAAACTGTTTTTT.

This chain connects TRBV4-2 to TRBJ2-3, with TRBD1 matching 10 bases. The trim removed 0 bases at V and 1 base at J, leaving 7 bases unmatched. Looked up from germline, CDR1 is LGHNA and CDR2 is YNFKEQ. This CDR3 is 18 amino acids long. The CDR3 DNA reads TGTGCCAGCAGCCAAGATCCGGACAGGGGGATTGGCACAGATACGCAGTATTTT. It codes for CASSQDPDRGIGTDTQYF.

The V gene is TRBV11-3, the J gene TRBJ1-1, with TRBD1 identical over 9 bases. Germline trimming cut 5 bases from V and 1 base from J; bases unmatched to any gene: 5. The V gene's germline CDR1 is SGHNT and CDR2 YENEEA. The CDR3 runs to 15 residues. The CDR3 loop is CASSRNRGPNTEAFF. DNA for the CDR3: TGTGCCAGCAGCCGCAACAGGGGGCCGAACACTGAAGCTTTCTTT.

The chain links TRBV28 to TRBJ1-2, with 7 bases lining up with TRBD1. The CDR3 contains 14 residues. Per the germline V gene, CDR1 is MDHEN and CDR2 is SYDVKM. V lost 5 bases and J lost 5; bases outside the gene matches: 8. CDR3 loop: CASSPGQILYGYTF. The CDR3 region has the DNA TGTGCCAGCAGTCCGGGACAGATCTTGTATGGCTACACCTTC.

The chain employs TRBV19 and TRBJ2-5; D call uncertain. Trimming left V 5 bases short and J 5 bases short, with 15 bases between. This CDR3 region has 14 residues. Germline V gives CDR1 LNHDA, CDR2 SQIVND (reference sequence). The CDR3 here is CASSSGPKAETQYF. In DNA, the CDR3 is TGTGCCAGTAGTTCTGGGCCTAAGGCGGAGACCCAGTACTTC.

The chain employs TRBV15 and TRBJ1-2; D is perhaps TRBD1 (5 bases). The germline V gene has CDR1 LNHNV and CDR2 YYDKDF (reference sequence). V was trimmed by 0 bases and J by 4 bases, leaving 15 bases between them. The CDR3 length is 16 residues. CDR3 in amino acids: CATSRESAYDSYGYTF. The DNA for the CDR3 is TGTGCCACCAGCAGAGAAAGTGCGTATGACAGCTATGGCTACACCTTC.

In its sample, this clone was seen once. The rearrangement uses TRBV29-1 and TRBJ2-1; 7 bases match TRBD2. Germline CDR1 SQVTM, CDR2 ANQGSEA. V dropped 6 bases and J dropped 5; count of bases not matched to a gene: 13. The CDR3 is made up of 15 amino acids. Here the CDR3 reads CSVLHGGSFNNEQFF. The CDR3 DNA follows: TGCAGCGTCTTACACGGCGGGAGTTTCAACAATGAGCAGTTCTTC.

This clone occurred once. The chain couples TRBV28 to TRBJ1-1; a possible D gene is TRBD1 (5 bases). This CDR3 is 14 amino acids long. Per germline, CDR1 MDHEN and CDR2 SYDVKM. The V and J ends lost 7 bases and 4 bases respectively, with 16 bases between them. The CDR3 region has the DNA TGTGCCAGCACTCAAGGGACCGGGGGCACTGAAGCTTTCTTT. Its protein product is CASTQGTGGTEAFF.

This sequence joins TRBV10-2 and TRBJ2-7; TRBD1 matches 8 bases. This CDR3 is built from 14 residues. The J segment lost 0 bases and the V segment lost 6 bases, leaving 4 bases of the junction unmatched. CDR1 and CDR2 (germline): WSHSY, SAAADI. DNA for the CDR3: TGCGCCAGCAGAAACAGGGGGAGCTCCTACGAGCAGTACTTC. It specifies CASRNRGSSYEQYF.

The chain uses TRBV4-1 and TRBJ2-3; TRBD2 aligns across 11 bases. Unmatched junction bases numbered 9, after V lost 3 bases and J lost 4 bases. Germline CDR1 and CDR2: MGHRA and YSYEKL. This CDR3 contains 17 residues. CDR3 in amino acids: CASSHPPTSGTPDTQYF. Here the CDR3 DNA reads TGCGCCAGCAGCCATCCACCGACTAGCGGGACTCCAGATACGCAGTATTTT.

The rearrangement joins TRBV28 to TRBJ2-1, with TRBD1 matching 8 bases. The CDR3 sequence is 15 residues long. The germline gives CDR1 MDHEN, CDR2 SYDVKM. J gave up 3 bases and V 6 bases, and 7 bases lay outside the gene matches. The chain's CDR3 is CASSIDRGLYNEQFF. CDR3 nucleotides: TGTGCCAGCAGCATCGACAGGGGCCTCTACAATGAGCAGTTCTTC.

The chain employs TRBV7-3 and TRBJ2-1, with 9 bases that match TRBD2. Germline-derived CDR1 and CDR2 are SGHTA and FQGTGA. The CDR3 sequence is 15 residues long. V lost 5 bases and J lost 7; bases outside the gene matches: 9. The CDR3 here is CASSLIAGVRNEQFF. CDR3 in DNA: TGTGCCAGCAGCCTAATAGCGGGAGTGAGGAATGAGCAGTTCTTC.

The CDR3 loop is CASSDSLSEKLFF. Written as DNA, the CDR3 is TGTGCCAGCAGTGATAGTTTAAGTGAAAAACTGTTTTTT. The gene calls are TRBV6-1 and TRBJ1-4; no clear D gene. The CDR3 length is 13 residues. Per germline, CDR1 MNHNS and CDR2 SASEGT. The germline V and J ends were trimmed by 3 bases and 7 bases, with 9 bases remaining between them.

The chain has TRBV2 and TRBJ2-7; D is perhaps TRBD2 (6 bases). The V end was cut by 9 bases, the J end by 0 bases, with 9 bases between. The germline V gene has CDR1 SNHLY and CDR2 FYNNEI. The CDR3 covers 12 residues. The CDR3 sequence is CASRDSSYEQYF. CDR3 DNA: TGTGCCAGTCGGGACTCCTCCTACGAGCAGTACTTC.

The rearrangement links TRBV12-5 to TRBJ1-1; 8 bases map to TRBD1. V lost 4 bases to trimming and J lost 3 bases; unmatched junction nucleotides: 4. The CDR3 length is 14 residues. Germline CDR1 is LGHNT and CDR2 is FRNRAP. The CDR3 DNA is TGTGCTAGTGGTTGGGGGACAGGAGACACTGAAGCTTTCTTT. Translation gives CASGWGTGDTEAFF.

This clone was counted only a few times. Other DNA variants within this sample encode the same CDR3. The gene calls are TRBV3-1 (or the pseudogene TRBV3-2) and TRBJ2-7; D is unresolved. Between the trimmed V and J ends, which lost 6 bases and 0 bases, there was a span of 6 bases. Germline lookup yields CDR1 LGHDT and CDR2 YNNKEL (reference sequence). The CDR3 length is 12 residues. In nucleotides, the CDR3 is TGTGCCAGCAGTTACAGCTCCTACGAGCAGTACTTC. It is translated as CASSYSSYEQYF.

This clone has a handful of counts. The rearrangement links TRBV9 to TRBJ1-3; possible D gene TRBD1, 6 bases. Deletions cut 2 bases from V and 3 bases from J, with 15 bases between. Germline V lookup: CDR1 SGDLS, CDR2 YYNGEE. The CDR3 runs 16 residues. The CDR3 coding sequence is TGTGCCAGCAGCGTTCAGGGGTTTGCTCTTGGAAACACCATATATTTT. It encodes CASSVQGFALGNTIYF.